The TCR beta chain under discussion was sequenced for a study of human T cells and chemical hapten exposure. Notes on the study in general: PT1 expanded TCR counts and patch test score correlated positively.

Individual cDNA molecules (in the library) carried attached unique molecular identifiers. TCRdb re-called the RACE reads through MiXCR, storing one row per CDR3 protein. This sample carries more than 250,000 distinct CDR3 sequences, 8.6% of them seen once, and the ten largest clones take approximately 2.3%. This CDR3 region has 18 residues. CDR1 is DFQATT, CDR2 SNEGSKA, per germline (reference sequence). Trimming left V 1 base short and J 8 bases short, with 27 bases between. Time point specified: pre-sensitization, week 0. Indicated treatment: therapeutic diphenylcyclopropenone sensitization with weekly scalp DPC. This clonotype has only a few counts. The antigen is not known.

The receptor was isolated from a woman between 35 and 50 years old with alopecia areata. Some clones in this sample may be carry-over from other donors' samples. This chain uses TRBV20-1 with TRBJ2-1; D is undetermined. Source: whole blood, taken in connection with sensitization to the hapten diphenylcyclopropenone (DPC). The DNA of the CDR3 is TGCAGTGCTAGAGGTAGAGGTACATCCTTCCCCCGAGGTGATGAGCAGTTCTTC. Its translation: CSARGRGTSFPRGDEQFF.